This passage covers 11 T cell receptor beta chains from one sample sequenced in a study of T cells in Graves' hyperthyroidism and ophthalmopathy. TCR beta CDR3 sequences were amplified from RNA transcripts. When the TCR CDR3 underwent first-round RT-PCR, the HTBI primer set was used. Using its own MiXCR run on the multiplex PCR reads, TCRdb lists one record per CDR3 protein. The repertoire holds under 350,000 distinct CDR3 sequences, with about 21% as singletons. Specimen: blood. The receptors originated from a woman in her 50s with Graves' hyperthyroidism.

The chain has TRBV25-1 and TRBJ1-6; the D is unclear. Trimming took 1 base from V and 2 from J, leaving 12 bases between them. Germline loops: CDR1 MGHDK, CDR2 SYGVNS. The CDR3 has 17 residues. The CDR3 loop reads CASSESVGGAYNSPLHF. CDR3 coding DNA: TGTGCCAGCAGTGAATCGGTGGGCGGGGCCTATAATTCACCCCTCCACTTT.

The genes are TRBV20-1 and TRBJ1-2, with TRBD1 as a possible D gene (5 bases). V was pared by 4 bases and J by 0 bases, with 12 bases between. Germline assignment: CDR1 DFQATT and CDR2 SNEGSKA (reference sequence). This CDR3 spans 14 amino acids. The CDR3 here is CSATDSPSNYGYTF. The CDR3 DNA sequence: TGCAGTGCTACTGACAGCCCATCTAACTATGGCTACACCTTC.

This clonotype has at least ten counts. The chain links TRBV5-8 to TRBJ2-7; D may be TRBD1 or TRBD2 (5 bases each). The CDR3 spans 14 residues. The germline V and J ends were trimmed by 2 bases and 4 bases, with 13 bases remaining between them. The germline CDR1 and CDR2 sequences are SGHTS and YDEGEE. The CDR3 region is CASSFDGREYEQYF. The CDR3 region has the DNA TGTGCCAGCAGCTTCGACGGCAGGGAGTACGAGCAGTACTTC.

This clonotype was recorded many times. The chain has TRBV2 and TRBJ2-2; D remains ambiguous. The CDR3 is made up of 16 amino acids. Germline-derived CDR1 and CDR2 are SNHLY and FYNNEI. The germline V and J ends were trimmed by 2 bases and 0 bases, with 10 bases remaining between them. CDR3 nucleotides: TGTGCCAGCAGTGAAAGCAGGAGAACGAACACCGGGGAGCTGTTTTTT. Its translation is CASSESRRTNTGELFF. Drawing the rest from reference TRBV2 and TRBJ2-2, the complete variable domain is EPEVTQTPSHQVTQMGQEVILRCVPISNHLYFYWYRQILGQKVEFLVSFYNNEISEKSEIFDDQFSVERPDGSNFTLKIRSTKLEDSAMYFCASSESRRTNTGELFFGEGSRLTVL.

This clonotype came up many times. The chain joins TRBV7-3 to TRBJ2-3; no clear D. CDR3 length: 15 residues. Germline V gene sequence: CDR1 SGHTA, CDR2 FQGTGA. V was cut by 3 bases and J by 0 bases, with 10 bases left in between. The CDR3 here is CASSFTGSSTDTQYF. CDR3 bases: TGTGCCAGCAGCTTCACCGGATCTAGCACAGATACGCAGTATTTT.

The rearrangement links TRBV2 to TRBJ1-1; D is undetermined. This CDR3 region has 18 residues. The V end lost 5 bases, the J end lost 2 bases, and 24 bases lay between the germline ends. Germline CDR1 SNHLY, CDR2 FYNNEI. This CDR3 is CASSYSGFLPRENTEAFF. The CDR3 DNA follows: TGTGCCAGCAGTTACTCGGGGTTTTTGCCAAGGGAAAACACTGAAGCTTTCTTT. Complete variable domain (other parts from reference TRBV2 and TRBJ1-1): EPEVTQTPSHQVTQMGQEVILRCVPISNHLYFYWYRQILGQKVEFLVSFYNNEISEKSEIFDDQFSVERPDGSNFTLKIRSTKLEDSAMYFCASSYSGFLPRENTEAFFGQGTRLTVV.

At least ten counts were recorded for this clonotype. V gene TRBV20-1 combines with J gene TRBJ2-4; D unclear. Germline V gives CDR1 DFQATT, CDR2 SNEGSKA (reference sequence). The length of the CDR3 is 15 residues. Trimming pared 0 bases from V and 0 bases from J, leaving 9 bases between. The CDR3 coding sequence is TGCAGTGCTAGAGAGCACGCCATAGCCAAAAACATTCAGTACTTC. Its protein product is CSAREHAIAKNIQYF.

The CDR3 here is CASSERTGFTFLISNQPQHF. The CDR3 DNA reads as TGTGCCAGCAGTGAGAGGACAGGTTTTACGTTTTTGATTAGCAATCAGCCCCAGCATTTT. The rearrangement links TRBV6-1 to TRBJ1-5; TRBD1 agrees at 7 bases. CDR3 length: 20 residues. Germline CDR1 and CDR2: MNHNS and SASEGT. The V and J ends lost 3 bases and 0 bases, in that order; junction bases with no gene match: 17.

This clonotype was recorded a few times. J is TRBJ2-7 and V is TRBV10-2; D is perhaps TRBD2 (6 bases). CDR1 and CDR2 (germline): WSHSY, SAAADI. The CDR3 totals 14 residues. V lost 8 bases and J 4 bases, leaving 18 bases between the germline ends. The CDR3 region is CASGVTGAAYEQYF. The CDR3 bases are TGCGCCAGCGGGGTCACGGGAGCGGCGTACGAGCAGTACTTC.

In its sample, this clonotype was seen many times. This chain links TRBV6-5 with TRBJ2-3; the match to TRBD2 covers 13 bases. Germline CDR1 and CDR2: MNHEY and SVGAGI. The CDR3 is made up of 15 amino acids. The junction had 3 bases not matched to a gene; V was cut back by 4 bases and J by 5 bases. The CDR3 is CASSSGLAGVDTQYF. The CDR3 coding sequence is TGTGCCAGCAGTTCTGGACTAGCGGGAGTAGATACGCAGTATTTT.

This clonotype was seen many times. This chain joins TRBV7-9 and TRBJ1-6; TRBD1 matches 8 bases. After removal of 5 bases from V and 5 bases from J, the junction contained 5 bases not matched to a gene. This CDR3 region has 15 residues. Germline CDR1 is SEHNR and CDR2 is FQNEAQ (reference sequence). The CDR3 is CASSRGQGDNSPLHF. CDR3 nucleotide sequence: TGTGCCAGCAGCAGAGGACAGGGCGATAATTCACCCCTCCACTTT.